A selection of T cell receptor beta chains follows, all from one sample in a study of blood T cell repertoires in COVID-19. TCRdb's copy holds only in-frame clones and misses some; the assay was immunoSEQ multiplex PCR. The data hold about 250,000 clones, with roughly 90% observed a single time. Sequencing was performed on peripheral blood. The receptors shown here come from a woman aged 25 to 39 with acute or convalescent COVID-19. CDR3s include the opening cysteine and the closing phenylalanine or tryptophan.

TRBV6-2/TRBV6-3	CASSPDRGGTTNYGYTF
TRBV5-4	CASSIEETQYF
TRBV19	CASSIQSGAIYGYTF
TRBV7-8	CASSLARGNEQYF
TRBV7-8	CASSLVLAGGVGAKNIQYF
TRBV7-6	CASSPGDRGVKNTIYF
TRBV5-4	CASSQNTATNEKLFF
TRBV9	CASSPEGGPTAHSYNEQFF
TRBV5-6	CASSPQGRGRDYTF
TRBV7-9	CASSPRTGGFNEQYF
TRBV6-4	CASRRQVNQPQHF
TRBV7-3	CASRESAGRSTDTQYF
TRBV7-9	CASSPSLSSGANVLTF
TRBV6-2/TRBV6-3	CASSYRTRTDTQYF
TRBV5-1	CASSSDYGTGELFF
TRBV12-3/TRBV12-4	CASRTTGGDGYTF
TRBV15	CATSRGSSGMLQETQYF
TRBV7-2	CASSLVEGNNEQFF
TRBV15	CATGTGPPLNQPQHF
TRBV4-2	CASSQDLREVGGYTF
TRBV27	CASGTQRQPQHF
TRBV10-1	CASSELITGSTDTQYF
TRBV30	CAWGQGWTEAFF
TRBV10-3	CAISESRDRGYNEQFF
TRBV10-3	CAIREGTGAYNEQFF
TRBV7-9	CASSSQTPDSSGNTIYF
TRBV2	CATERHRGQVTGELFF
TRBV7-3	CASSLTSGSSDTQYF
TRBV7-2	CASSLSLAGYYEQYF
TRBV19	CASSRLGGLVYNEQFF
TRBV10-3	CAISDAQGAKNIQYF
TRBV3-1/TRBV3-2	CASSRIRGSQETQYF